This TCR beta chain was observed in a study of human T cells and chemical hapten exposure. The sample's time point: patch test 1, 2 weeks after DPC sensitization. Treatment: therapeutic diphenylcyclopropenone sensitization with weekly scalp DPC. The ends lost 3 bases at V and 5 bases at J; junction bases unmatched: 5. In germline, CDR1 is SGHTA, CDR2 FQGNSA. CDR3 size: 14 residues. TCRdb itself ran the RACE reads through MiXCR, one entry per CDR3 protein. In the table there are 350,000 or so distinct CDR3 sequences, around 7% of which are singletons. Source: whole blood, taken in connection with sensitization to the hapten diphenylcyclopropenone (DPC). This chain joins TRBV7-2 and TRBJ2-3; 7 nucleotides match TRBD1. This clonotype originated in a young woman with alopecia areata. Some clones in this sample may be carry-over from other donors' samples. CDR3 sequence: CASSLRGQGDTQYF. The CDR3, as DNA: TGTGCCAGCAGCTTGAGGGGGCAAGGAGATACGCAGTATTTT.